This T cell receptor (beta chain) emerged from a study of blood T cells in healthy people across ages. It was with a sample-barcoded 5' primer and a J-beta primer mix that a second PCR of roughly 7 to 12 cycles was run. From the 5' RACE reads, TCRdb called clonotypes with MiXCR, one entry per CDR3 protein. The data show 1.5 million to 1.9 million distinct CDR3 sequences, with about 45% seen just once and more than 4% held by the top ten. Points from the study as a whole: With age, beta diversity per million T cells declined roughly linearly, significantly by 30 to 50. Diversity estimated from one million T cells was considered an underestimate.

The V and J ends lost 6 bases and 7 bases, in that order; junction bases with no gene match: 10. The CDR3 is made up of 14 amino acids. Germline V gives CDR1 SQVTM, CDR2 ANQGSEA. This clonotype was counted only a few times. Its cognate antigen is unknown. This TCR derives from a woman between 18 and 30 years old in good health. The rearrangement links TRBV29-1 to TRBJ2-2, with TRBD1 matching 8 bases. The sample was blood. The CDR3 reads CSVRTGNIIGELFF. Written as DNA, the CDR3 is TGCAGCGTGAGGACAGGGAATATCATCGGGGAGCTGTTTTTT.